Shown below are 9 T cell receptor beta chains from a single sample sequenced in a study of T cells in Graves' hyperthyroidism and ophthalmopathy. RNA transcripts gave rise to amplified TCR beta CDR3 regions. An initial round of RT-PCR targeting the TCR CDR3 relied on the HTBI primer set. TCRdb independently ran MiXCR on the multiplex PCR reads; one entry per CDR3 protein. The table lists fewer than 500,000 distinct CDR3 sequences, approximately 15% of them singletons. Specimen: blood. These receptors were collected from a woman aged 25 to 39 with Graves' ophthalmopathy.

This clonotype was seen at least ten times. The chain has TRBV18 and TRBJ2-3; D might be TRBD1 (5 bases). With 1 base removed from V and 1 base from J, the gap between germline ends came to 9 bases. This CDR3 has 15 residues. CDR1 KGHSH and CDR2 LQKENI come from the germline V gene. CDR3 coding DNA: TGTGCCAGCTCACCACAAGACAGCCGCACAGATACGCAGTATTTT. It specifies CASSPQDSRTDTQYF.

In its sample, this clonotype was seen a few times. The J gene is TRBJ1-4, the V gene TRBV7-9; D uncertain. There are 12 residues in the CDR3. CDR1 is SEHNR, CDR2 FQNEAQ, per germline (reference sequence). Trimming shortened V by 5 bases and J by 8 bases, and 9 bases separated the two germline ends. CDR3 DNA sequence: TGTGCCAGCAGCCTGAGTATAGAAAAACTGTTTTTT. This codes for CASSLSIEKLFF.

A remark on this clonotype: A much larger clone lies one base from this, so it may be a read error. The rearrangement joins TRBV28 to TRBJ1-3; 7 positions agree with TRBD1. The CDR3 length is 16 residues. Germline V gene sequence: CDR1 MDHEN, CDR2 SYDVKM. CDR3 bases: TGTGCCGGCAGTACGACAGGGACCTTCTCTGGAAACACCATATATTTT. Amino acid sequence: CAGSTTGTFSGNTIYF.

Only a few counts were recorded for this clonotype. This chain links TRBV15 with TRBJ1-2; TRBD1 is a possible D gene (5 bases). CDR1 and CDR2 from the germline V gene are LNHNV and YYDKDF (reference sequence). Trimming left V 2 bases short and J 3 bases short, with 16 bases between. The CDR3 totals 16 residues. CDR3: CATSRKGTAPHYGYTF. DNA for the CDR3: TGTGCCACCAGCAGAAAAGGGACGGCACCGCACTATGGCTACACCTTC.

This clonotype was observed a few times. This chain links TRBV16 with TRBJ1-1; D call uncertain. V shed 2 bases and J shed 6 bases, with 7 bases lying between them. The CDR3 spans 12 residues. In germline, CDR1 is KGHSY, CDR2 FQNENV. The CDR3 reads CASSQTTAEAFF. DNA for the CDR3: TGTGCCAGCAGCCAAACGACTGCTGAAGCTTTCTTT. Drawing the rest from reference TRBV16 and TRBJ1-1, the complete variable domain is GEEVAQTPKHLVRGEGQKAKLYCAPIKGHSYVFWYQQVLKNEFKFLISFQNENVFDETGMPKERFSAKCLPNSPCSLEIQATKLEDSAVYFCASSQTTAEAFFGQGTRLTVV.

This clonotype appeared many times. This chain uses TRBV12-3 or TRBV12-4 with TRBJ1-4; a possible D gene is TRBD1 (5 bases). Trimming took 8 bases from V and 8 from J, leaving 18 bases between them. This CDR3 contains 14 residues. CDR3 in amino acids: CASVFSGFREKLFF. DNA of the CDR3: TGTGCCAGCGTCTTTTCAGGGTTCCGGGAAAAACTGTTTTTT.

This clonotype was seen ten or more times. The genes are TRBV30 and TRBJ1-6, with D possibly matching TRBD1 (6 bases). Trimming shortened V by 8 bases and J by 7 bases, and 18 bases separated the two germline ends. Germline V gene data show CDR1 as GTSNPN and CDR2 as SVGIG (reference sequence). The CDR3 is 14 amino acids. CDR3 protein: CARGAAGENSPLHF. The CDR3 nucleotides are TGTGCCCGGGGGGCGGCAGGGGAAAATTCACCCCTCCACTTT.

DNA of the CDR3: TGTGCCAGCAGCGTAGAGGCCAGTATGGCAGATACGCAGTATTTT. It specifies CASSVEASMADTQYF. The J gene is TRBJ2-3, the V gene TRBV9; unclear D gene. The CDR3 has 15 amino acids. The ends were cut back, 0 bases at V and 4 bases at J, with 12 bases in the middle. Germline CDR1 and CDR2: SGDLS and YYNGEE.

The chain uses TRBV6-1 and TRBJ1-6; 11 bases fit TRBD1. Trimming removed 6 bases from V and 7 bases from J; junction bases left unmatched: 8. The germline CDR1 and CDR2 sequences are MNHNS and SASEGT. This CDR3 has 16 amino acids. DNA of the CDR3: TGTGCCAGCAGCGGACAGGGGGCTTTCAAGAATTCACCCCTCCACTTT. This sequence encodes CASSGQGAFKNSPLHF.